The sequence of this T cell receptor beta chain was determined in a study of spatial heterogeneity in lung cancer. Study outcomes and limitations: Expanded alpha and beta TCR counts within tumors tracked tumor mutation counts.

This clonotype occurred many times. What it binds is not known. TCRdb independently ran MiXCR on the 5' RACE reads; one entry per CDR3 protein. The sample holds 9,500 to 11,000 distinct CDR3 sequences, roughly 8% seen once. Sample time point: sample taken at primary tumor resection. Germline CDR1 DFQATT, CDR2 SNEGSKA (reference sequence). V trimming: 8 bases; J trimming: 9 bases; junction bases outside the gene matches: 20. The CDR3 totals 16 residues. The receptor was derived from a female donor with early-stage non-small cell lung cancer. Here the sequenced sample was lung tumor tissue, taken at surgery. V is TRBV20-1 and J is TRBJ1-5, with 9 bases that match TRBD1. The CDR3 DNA reads as TGCAGTACCTCCGGGACAGGGTCGGCCGGGGATTCGCCCCAGCATTTT. It encodes CSTSGTGSAGDSPQHF.